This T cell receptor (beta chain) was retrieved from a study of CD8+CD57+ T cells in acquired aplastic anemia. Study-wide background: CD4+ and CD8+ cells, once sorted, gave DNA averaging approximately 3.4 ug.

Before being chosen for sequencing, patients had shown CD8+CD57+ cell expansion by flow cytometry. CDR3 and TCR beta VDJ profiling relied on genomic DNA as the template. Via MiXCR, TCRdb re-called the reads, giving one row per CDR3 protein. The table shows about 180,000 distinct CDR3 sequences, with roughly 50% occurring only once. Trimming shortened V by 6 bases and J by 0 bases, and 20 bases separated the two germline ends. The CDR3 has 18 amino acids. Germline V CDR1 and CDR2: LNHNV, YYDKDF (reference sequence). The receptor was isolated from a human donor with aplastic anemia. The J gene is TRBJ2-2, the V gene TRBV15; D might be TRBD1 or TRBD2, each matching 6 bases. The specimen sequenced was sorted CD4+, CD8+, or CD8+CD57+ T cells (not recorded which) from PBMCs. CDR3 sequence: CATRGLPGATTNTGELFF. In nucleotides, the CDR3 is TGTGCCACCAGAGGCCTTCCGGGGGCCACAACGAACACCGGGGAGCTGTTTTTT.